What follows describes a single TCR beta chain. This sample is drawn from a study of blood T cell repertoires in COVID-19. Overall study context: Researchers got acute and convalescent COVID-19 samples from the United States, Italy and Spain.

From germline, CDR1 is MNHNY and CDR2 SVGAGI (reference sequence). With 4 bases clipped from V and 8 bases from J, the junction kept 14 bases outside the gene matches. This CDR3 contains 16 residues. Per the original data handling: Researchers report that nucleated cell counts were estimated from reference gene primer amplification. Assay: immunoSEQ multiplex PCR; the TCRdb copy retains only in-frame clones and omits some. Clonal size and the V and J genes are those of that table, whereas D and trimming came from the DNA. The sample has over 200,000 clones, around 80% seen once. This clonotype was obtained from a woman aged 50 to 60 with acute or convalescent COVID-19. Sequences were obtained from peripheral blood. The chain uses TRBV6-6 and TRBJ2-3, with 8 bases identical to TRBD2. The CDR3 protein is CASSFQPGLEEGTQYF. DNA of the CDR3: TGTGCCAGCAGTTTCCAACCGGGACTAGAAGAGGGTACGCAGTATTTT.